This TCR beta chain comes out of a study of shared clonotypes between healthy human individuals. Findings of the study overall: Generation probability values for non-shared clonotypes were lower than those for clonotypes shared by all four donors.

This CDR3 region has 13 residues. Germline CDR1 SGHTA, CDR2 FQGNSA. V lost 3 bases and J lost 5, with 10 bases in between. The sample holds one count of this clone. Its antigen is still unknown. Several immunoSEQ 96-well plates shared each subset's DNA, each plate a replicate. Libraries were prepared by immunoSEQ multiplex PCR; TCRdb keeps only in-frame clonotypes and omits some of them. The table shows more than 1,200,000 clones, with approximately 98.5% occurring only once. This chain connects TRBV7-2 to TRBJ2-5, with a weak D call TRBD1 (5 bases). Sequenced material: naive CD4+ T cells sorted from blood. Subset in this sample: CD45RA+ positively selected. This TCR was recovered from a young man in good health. The DNA of the CDR3 is TGTGCCAGCAGCTTCAGGGCCCGGGAGACCCAGTACTTC. Its protein product is CASSFRARETQYF.